Reported below is one T cell receptor (beta chain). Produced via immunoSEQ multiplex PCR; TCRdb's table is partial and in-frame only. This table holds roughly 190,000 clones, under 80% found once. This sample is part of a study of blood T cell repertoires in COVID-19. The overall study: T cells, B-cell-depleted T cells, or PBMCs provided the cDNA or gDNA that served as material.

Germline CDR1 SGHRS, CDR2 YFSETQ. This CDR3 has 13 residues. Trimming shortened V by 7 bases and J by 4 bases, and 14 bases separated the two germline ends. The TCR originated in a woman between 45 and 65 years old with acute COVID-19. The rearrangement joins TRBV5-1 to TRBJ1-2, with a weak D call TRBD1 (5 bases). Input material: PBMCs or T cells enriched from blood (not recorded which). The CDR3 here is CASGTQGGYGYTF. In nucleotides, the CDR3 is TGCGCCAGCGGGACGCAGGGAGGCTATGGCTACACCTTC.